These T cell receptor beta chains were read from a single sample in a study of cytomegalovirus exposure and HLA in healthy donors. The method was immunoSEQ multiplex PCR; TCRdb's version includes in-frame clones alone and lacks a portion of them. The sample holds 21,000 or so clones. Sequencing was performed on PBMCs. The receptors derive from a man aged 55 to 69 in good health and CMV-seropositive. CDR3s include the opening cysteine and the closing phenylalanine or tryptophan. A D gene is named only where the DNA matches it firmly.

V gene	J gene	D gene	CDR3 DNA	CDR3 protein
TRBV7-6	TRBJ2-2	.	TGTGCCAGCAGCTTAATGGGGGCGCAAACCGGGGAGCTGTTTTTT	CASSLMGAQTGELFF
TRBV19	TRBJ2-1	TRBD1	TGTGCCAGTAGTAGGCAGGGGGCTACCGACAATGAGCAGTTCTTC	CASSRQGATDNEQFF
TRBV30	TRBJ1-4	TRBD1	TGTGCCTGGGCTACCGGGACAGCCCTGGAAAAACTGTTTTTT	CAWATGTALEKLFF
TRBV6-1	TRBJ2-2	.	TGTGCCAGCAGTGCCTCCCCAGGGGCCGGGGAGCTGTTTTTT	CASSASPGAGELFF
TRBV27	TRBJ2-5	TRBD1	TGTGCCAGCAGTTTCCTGGACAGGAAAGAGACCCAGTACTTC	CASSFLDRKETQYF
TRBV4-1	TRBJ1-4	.	TGCGCCAGCAGCCTACCTGACAGGCCTAATGAAAAACTGTTTTTT	CASSLPDRPNEKLFF
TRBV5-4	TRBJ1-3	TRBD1	TGTGCCAGCAGCCCCGACAGGGGATCTGGAAACACCATATATTTT	CASSPDRGSGNTIYF
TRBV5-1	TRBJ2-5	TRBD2	TGCGCCAGCAGCTTGGCGCAGCGGGGGCCGAGTAGCGGGAGGCGAGAGACCCAGTACTTC	CASSLAQRGPSSGRRETQYF
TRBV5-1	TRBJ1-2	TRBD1	TGCGCCAGCAGCTTGGACGGGACAGACTATGGCTACACCTTC	CASSLDGTDYGYTF
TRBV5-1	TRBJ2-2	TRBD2	TGCGCCAGCAGCTGGGAACCTAGCGGGGGAAACACCGGGGAGCTGTTTTTT	CASSWEPSGGNTGELFF
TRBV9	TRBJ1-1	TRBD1	TGTGCCAGCAGCGTTCCGGGACAGGGGAGGGCTGAAGCTTTCTTT	CASSVPGQGRAEAFF
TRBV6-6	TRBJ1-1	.	TGTGCCAGCAGTTACGGGCAGATGAACACTGAAGCTTTCTTT	CASSYGQMNTEAFF
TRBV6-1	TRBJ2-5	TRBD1	TGTGCCAGCAGTGCCGGGACAGACTACCAAGAGACCCAGTACTTC	CASSAGTDYQETQYF
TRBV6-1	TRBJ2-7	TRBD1	TGTGCCAGTTTTGATACAGGGGTTCCCTACGAGCAGTACTTC	CASFDTGVPYEQYF
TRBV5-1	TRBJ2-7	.	TGCGCCAGCAGCTTGGAGGTCGGGAAGAAGCAGTACTTC	CASSLEVGKKQYF
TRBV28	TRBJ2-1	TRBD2	TGTGCCAGCAGTTTTCCTAGCGGGAGTGCTGAGCAGTTCTTC	CASSFPSGSAEQFF
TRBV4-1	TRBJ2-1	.	TGCGCCAGCAGCCCGGGGGAGTACTCCTACAATGAGCAGTTCTTC	CASSPGEYSYNEQFF
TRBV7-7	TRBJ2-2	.	TGTGCCAGCAGCTCTCAGGCGAACGGGGAGCTGTTTTTT	CASSSQANGELFF
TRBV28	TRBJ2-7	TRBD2	TGTGCCAGCAGATTTAGCGGGAGCTACGAGCAGTACTTC	CASRFSGSYEQYF
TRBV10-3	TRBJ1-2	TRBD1	TGTGCCATCAGCGAGACAGGGGGCGATGGCTACACCTTC	CAISETGGDGYTF
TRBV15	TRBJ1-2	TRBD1	TGTGCCACCAGCAGATCCCCCCGGGACAGGGGGCATGGCTACACCTTC	CATSRSPRDRGHGYTF
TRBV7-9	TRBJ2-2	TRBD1	TGTGCCAGCAGCTCATCGGACAGGGGCACCGGGGAGCTGTTTTTT	CASSSSDRGTGELFF
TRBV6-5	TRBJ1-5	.	TGTGCCAGCAGTTACTCGACGGGGGGCGGGCAGCCCCAGCATTTT	CASSYSTGGGQPQHF
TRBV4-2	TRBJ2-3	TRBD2	TGTGCCAGCAGCCAAGGGAGTAGCGGGAGAAGAGATACGCAGTATTTT	CASSQGSSGRRDTQYF
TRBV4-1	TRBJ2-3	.	TGCGCCAGCAGCCTACAGTTCATAACGACAGATACGCAGTATTTT	CASSLQFITTDTQYF
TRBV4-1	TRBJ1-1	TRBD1	TGCGCCAGCAGCCAAGGGGGACAGGGGAACACTGAAGCTTTCTTT	CASSQGGQGNTEAFF
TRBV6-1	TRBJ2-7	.	TGTGCCAGCAGTGAACAGTACCCAGGCCCTTACGAGCAGTACTTC	CASSEQYPGPYEQYF